This note documents a single TCR beta chain sequence. CDR1 SGHDN and CDR2 FVKESK come from the germline V gene. The germline V and J ends were trimmed by 1 base and 5 bases, with 9 bases remaining between them. The CDR3 sequence is 13 residues long. This sample is drawn from a study of blood T cell repertoires in COVID-19. Background on the study: The study drew acute and convalescent COVID-19 samples from the United States, Italy and Spain. Sources were T cells, B-cell-depleted T cells, or PBMCs; the material itself was cDNA or gDNA.

The data were produced by immunoSEQ multiplex PCR, yet TCRdb's version contains in-frame clones alone and is incomplete. The sample lists about 150,000 clones, about 83% occurring once. Sequencing input: peripheral blood. The clonotype comes from a woman in her sixties or seventies with COVID-19, enrolled during active disease. This chain joins TRBV14 and TRBJ2-7; the D is unclear. The CDR3 DNA reads as TGTGCCAGCAGCCAAGGAGCTTTAAACGAGCAGTACGTC. Its translation: CASSQGALNEQYV.